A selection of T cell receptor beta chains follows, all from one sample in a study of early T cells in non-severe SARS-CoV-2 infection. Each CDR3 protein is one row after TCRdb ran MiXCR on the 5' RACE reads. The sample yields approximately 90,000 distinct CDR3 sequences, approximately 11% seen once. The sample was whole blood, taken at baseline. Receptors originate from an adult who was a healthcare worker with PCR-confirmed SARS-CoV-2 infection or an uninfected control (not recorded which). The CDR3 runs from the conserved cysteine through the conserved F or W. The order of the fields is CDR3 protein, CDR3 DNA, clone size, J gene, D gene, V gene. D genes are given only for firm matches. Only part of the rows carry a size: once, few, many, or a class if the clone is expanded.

cdr3_aa: CASSPPFLAGGPTDTQYF
cdr3_nt: TGTGCCAGCTCCCCCCCCTTTTTGGCGGGGGGTCCCACAGATACGCAGTATTTT
clone_size: .
j_call: TRBJ2-3
d_call: TRBD2
v_call: TRBV18

cdr3_aa: CSAPDGLKALFYGYTF
cdr3_nt: TGCAGTGCTCCTGATGGTCTTAAGGCCCTTTTCTATGGCTACACCTTC
clone_size: few
j_call: TRBJ1-2
d_call: .
v_call: TRBV20-1

cdr3_aa: CASSPTGTEAFF
cdr3_nt: TGTGCCAGCAGTCCTACAGGGACTGAAGCTTTCTTT
clone_size: .
j_call: TRBJ1-1
d_call: .
v_call: TRBV27

cdr3_aa: CSVAWMTYEQYF
cdr3_nt: TGCAGCGTTGCCTGGATGACCTACGAGCAGTACTTC
clone_size: many
j_call: TRBJ2-7
d_call: .
v_call: TRBV29-1

cdr3_aa: CASSGEGRGGDTGELFF
cdr3_nt: TGTGCCAGCAGCGGCGAGGGCCGGGGAGGCGACACCGGGGAGCTGTTTTTT
clone_size: .
j_call: TRBJ2-2
d_call: .
v_call: TRBV9

cdr3_aa: CASSIWEVENTIYF
cdr3_nt: TGTGCCAGCAGCATATGGGAAGTCGAAAACACCATATATTTT
clone_size: .
j_call: TRBJ1-3
d_call: .
v_call: TRBV6-6

cdr3_aa: CSASRDRANTGELFF
cdr3_nt: TGCAGTGCTAGCCGGGACAGGGCGAACACCGGGGAGCTGTTTTTT
clone_size: .
j_call: TRBJ2-2
d_call: TRBD1
v_call: TRBV20-1

cdr3_aa: CSVPGLAGEDTQYF
cdr3_nt: TGCAGCGTTCCGGGACTAGCGGGAGAAGATACGCAGTATTTT
clone_size: .
j_call: TRBJ2-3
d_call: TRBD2
v_call: TRBV20-1

cdr3_aa: CASSVGITPGTDTQYF
cdr3_nt: TGTGCCAGCAGCGTAGGTATTACGCCCGGCACAGATACGCAGTATTTT
clone_size: few
j_call: TRBJ2-3
d_call: .
v_call: TRBV9

cdr3_aa: CASASPRGDADTQYF
cdr3_nt: TGTGCCAGTGCATCCCCGAGGGGCGACGCAGATACGCAGTATTTT
clone_size: few
j_call: TRBJ2-3
d_call: .
v_call: TRBV19

cdr3_aa: CASSQTGKGNTEAFF
cdr3_nt: TGTGCCAGCAGTCAAACAGGGAAAGGGAACACTGAAGCTTTCTTT
clone_size: .
j_call: TRBJ1-1
d_call: .
v_call: TRBV5-4

cdr3_aa: CASSLASLVYEQYF
cdr3_nt: TGTGCCAGCAGCTTAGCGTCACTAGTCTACGAGCAGTACTTC
clone_size: .
j_call: TRBJ2-7
d_call: .
v_call: TRBV7-9

cdr3_aa: CASTQRREGLRDEQYF
cdr3_nt: TGTGCCAGCACCCAGAGACGGGAGGGACTCAGGGACGAGCAGTACTTC
clone_size: .
j_call: TRBJ2-7
d_call: TRBD2
v_call: TRBV7-2

cdr3_aa: CASSLRQGGNEQFF
cdr3_nt: TGCGCCAGCAGCTTGAGGCAGGGCGGAAATGAGCAGTTCTTC
clone_size: .
j_call: TRBJ2-1
d_call: .
v_call: TRBV5-1

cdr3_aa: CASSPDRGGTEAFF
cdr3_nt: TGTGCCAGCAGCCCAGACAGGGGAGGTACTGAAGCTTTCTTT
clone_size: few
j_call: TRBJ1-1
d_call: TRBD1
v_call: TRBV6-5

cdr3_aa: CASSQTGASPLHF
cdr3_nt: TGTGCCAGCAGCCAGACAGGGGCTTCACCCCTCCACTTT
clone_size: .
j_call: TRBJ1-6
d_call: TRBD1
v_call: TRBV14

cdr3_aa: CATSDFRRMGTDTQYF
cdr3_nt: TGTGCCACCAGTGATTTTCGGAGGATGGGCACAGATACGCAGTATTTT
clone_size: many
j_call: TRBJ2-3
d_call: .
v_call: TRBV24-1

cdr3_aa: CASSYRGVEQFF
cdr3_nt: TGTGCCAGCAGTTACCGGGGAGTTGAGCAGTTCTTC
clone_size: many
j_call: TRBJ2-1
d_call: .
v_call: TRBV6-2/TRBV6-3

cdr3_aa: CASSTGGSGTYEQYF
cdr3_nt: TGTGCCAGCAGCACGGGGGGGTCAGGCACCTACGAGCAGTACTTC
clone_size: many
j_call: TRBJ2-7
d_call: TRBD2
v_call: TRBV7-2

cdr3_aa: CSTKLRGEAYSGANVLTF
cdr3_nt: TGCAGTACCAAACTCAGGGGCGAGGCCTACTCTGGGGCCAACGTCCTGACTTTC
clone_size: .
j_call: TRBJ2-6
d_call: .
v_call: TRBV20-1

cdr3_aa: CASSQVAPGGELFF
cdr3_nt: TGCGCCAGCAGCCAAGTAGCCCCGGGCGGGGAGCTGTTTTTT
clone_size: many
j_call: TRBJ2-2
d_call: .
v_call: TRBV4-1

cdr3_aa: CASSSSQGYEQYF
cdr3_nt: TGTGCCAGTAGTTCCAGCCAGGGTTACGAGCAGTACTTC
clone_size: many
j_call: TRBJ2-7
d_call: .
v_call: TRBV19

cdr3_aa: CSASVGSGNTIYF
cdr3_nt: TGCAGTGCTAGTGTAGGGTCCGGAAACACCATATATTTT
clone_size: few
j_call: TRBJ1-3
d_call: .
v_call: TRBV20-1

cdr3_aa: CASSPLVGAETQYF
cdr3_nt: TGTGCCAGCAGCCCCCTAGTGGGGGCAGAGACCCAGTACTTC
clone_size: few
j_call: TRBJ2-5
d_call: .
v_call: TRBV11-2

cdr3_aa: CATSRETGRYEQYF
cdr3_nt: TGTGCCACCAGCAGGGAGACAGGGAGGTACGAGCAGTACTTC
clone_size: .
j_call: TRBJ2-7
d_call: .
v_call: TRBV15

cdr3_aa: CASRGQGARSNQPQHF
cdr3_nt: TGTGCCAGCAGAGGACAGGGGGCAAGGAGCAATCAGCCCCAGCATTTT
clone_size: .
j_call: TRBJ1-5
d_call: TRBD1
v_call: TRBV27

cdr3_aa: CASSYSWGGNEQFF
cdr3_nt: TGTGCCAGCAGTTACTCCTGGGGCGGGAATGAGCAGTTCTTC
clone_size: many
j_call: TRBJ2-1
d_call: .
v_call: TRBV6-2/TRBV6-3

cdr3_aa: CASRPRGSGVGVTGELFF
cdr3_nt: TGTGCCAGCAGGCCGAGGGGTTCGGGGGTCGGGGTCACCGGGGAGCTGTTTTTT
clone_size: .
j_call: TRBJ2-2
d_call: .
v_call: TRBV6-5

cdr3_aa: CSAEGLSYEQYF
cdr3_nt: TGCAGTGCCGAAGGACTATCGTACGAGCAGTACTTC
clone_size: few
j_call: TRBJ2-7
d_call: .
v_call: TRBV20-1

cdr3_aa: CASSPISGGTTDTQYF
cdr3_nt: TGTGCCAGCAGTCCCATTAGCGGGGGGACCACAGATACGCAGTATTTT
clone_size: many
j_call: TRBJ2-3
d_call: TRBD2
v_call: TRBV6-6

cdr3_aa: CASSLVGPGTAPGLAYEQYF
cdr3_nt: TGTGCCAGCAGCTTAGTGGGTCCTGGGACAGCGCCGGGACTCGCCTACGAGCAGTACTTC
clone_size: few
j_call: TRBJ2-7
d_call: .
v_call: TRBV7-9

cdr3_aa: CASSPWTGGGLLSYEQYF
cdr3_nt: TGTGCCAGCAGCCCGTGGACCGGCGGGGGCCTACTTTCCTACGAGCAGTACTTC
clone_size: many
j_call: TRBJ2-7
d_call: .
v_call: TRBV11-2

cdr3_aa: CASSLKGGTSYEQYF
cdr3_nt: TGTGCCAGCAGTTTAAAGGGCGGGACTTCCTACGAGCAGTACTTC
clone_size: .
j_call: TRBJ2-7
d_call: .
v_call: TRBV12-3/TRBV12-4

cdr3_aa: CASSPLKEANTEAFF
cdr3_nt: TGTGCCAGCTCACCTCTGAAGGAGGCGAACACTGAAGCTTTCTTT
clone_size: many
j_call: TRBJ1-1
d_call: .
v_call: TRBV18

cdr3_aa: CSVGNDLGTQYF
cdr3_nt: TGCAGCGTTGGGAACGACCTAGGAACCCAGTACTTC
clone_size: many
j_call: TRBJ2-5
d_call: .
v_call: TRBV29-1

cdr3_aa: CASSTRGVLNTEAFF
cdr3_nt: TGTGCCAGCAGCACGAGGGGCGTGTTGAACACTGAAGCTTTCTTT
clone_size: .
j_call: TRBJ1-1
d_call: .
v_call: TRBV21-1

cdr3_aa: CASSPQATGELFF
cdr3_nt: TGTGCCAGCAGTCCCCAGGCCACCGGGGAGCTGTTTTTT
clone_size: .
j_call: TRBJ2-2
d_call: .
v_call: TRBV2

cdr3_aa: CAWTRFDNEQFF
cdr3_nt: TGTGCCTGGACCAGGTTCGACAATGAGCAGTTCTTC
clone_size: few
j_call: TRBJ2-1
d_call: .
v_call: TRBV30

cdr3_aa: CASSLAGGVDTQYF
cdr3_nt: TGTGCCAGCAGCTTAGCGGGAGGGGTAGATACGCAGTATTTT
clone_size: many
j_call: TRBJ2-3
d_call: TRBD2
v_call: TRBV7-2

cdr3_aa: CASSSDGGNSPLHF
cdr3_nt: TGCGCCAGCAGTTCCGATGGGGGGAATTCACCCCTCCACTTT
clone_size: .
j_call: TRBJ1-6
d_call: .
v_call: TRBV5-1

cdr3_aa: CASSQAMVAGHYEQFF
cdr3_nt: TGCGCCAGCAGCCAAGCGATGGTAGCGGGACACTATGAGCAGTTCTTC
clone_size: few
j_call: TRBJ2-1
d_call: TRBD2
v_call: TRBV4-3

cdr3_aa: CASSAIPGQIYGYTF
cdr3_nt: TGTGCCAGTAGTGCAATCCCGGGACAGATCTATGGCTACACCTTC
clone_size: few
j_call: TRBJ1-2
d_call: TRBD1
v_call: TRBV19

cdr3_aa: CATLGVHGYTF
cdr3_nt: TGTGCCACCCTCGGAGTCCATGGCTACACCTTC
clone_size: many
j_call: TRBJ1-2
d_call: .
v_call: TRBV15

cdr3_aa: CASSTPSGRSGTDTQYF
cdr3_nt: TGTGCCAGCAGCACCCCGAGCGGGAGAAGTGGCACAGATACGCAGTATTTT
clone_size: few
j_call: TRBJ2-3
d_call: TRBD2
v_call: TRBV13

cdr3_aa: CASSRGDSLRWYF
cdr3_nt: TGCGCCAGCAGTCGCGGGGACAGCCTCCGATGGTATTTT
clone_size: .
j_call: TRBJ2-3
d_call: .
v_call: TRBV5-1

cdr3_aa: CAISRDRGKTDTQYF
cdr3_nt: TGTGCCATCAGTCGCGACAGGGGAAAGACAGATACGCAGTATTTT
clone_size: many
j_call: TRBJ2-3
d_call: TRBD1
v_call: TRBV10-3

cdr3_aa: CAISGVPQGAIFYGYTF
cdr3_nt: TGTGCCATCAGCGGGGTCCCGCAGGGGGCAATCTTCTATGGCTACACCTTC
clone_size: many
j_call: TRBJ1-2
d_call: TRBD1
v_call: TRBV10-3

cdr3_aa: CASSPTSGRAGGNF
cdr3_nt: TGTGCCAGCTCACCCACTAGCGGGAGGGCCGGAGGTAATTTC
clone_size: few
j_call: TRBJ2-1
d_call: TRBD2
v_call: TRBV18

cdr3_aa: CASSRAEGVTDTQYF
cdr3_nt: TGTGCCAGTAGTAGAGCGGAGGGAGTCACAGATACGCAGTATTTT
clone_size: few
j_call: TRBJ2-3
d_call: .
v_call: TRBV19

cdr3_aa: CASSESAGVGDNEQFF
cdr3_nt: TGTGCCAGCAGTGAATCGGCGGGAGTCGGGGACAATGAGCAGTTCTTC
clone_size: few
j_call: TRBJ2-1
d_call: TRBD2
v_call: TRBV2

cdr3_aa: CASSLVAALGETQYF
cdr3_nt: TGTGCCAGCAGCTTAGTGGCAGCCCTTGGAGAGACCCAGTACTTC
clone_size: .
j_call: TRBJ2-5
d_call: .
v_call: TRBV7-2

cdr3_aa: CASSLSGLDQPQHF
cdr3_nt: TGTGCCAGCTCGCTGTCAGGCCTCGATCAGCCCCAGCATTTT
clone_size: many
j_call: TRBJ1-5
d_call: .
v_call: TRBV18

cdr3_aa: CASRIQGAREQYF
cdr3_nt: TGTGCCAGCAGAATCCAGGGGGCGAGGGAGCAGTACTTC
clone_size: medium-sized
j_call: TRBJ2-7
d_call: TRBD1
v_call: TRBV6-2/TRBV6-3

cdr3_aa: CASSYQKEAFF
cdr3_nt: TGTGCCAGCAGTTACCAGAAAGAAGCTTTCTTT
clone_size: .
j_call: TRBJ1-1
d_call: .
v_call: TRBV6-5

cdr3_aa: CASSVFEAGGSTGELFF
cdr3_nt: TGTGCCAGCAGTGTGTTTGAAGCGGGGGGGAGCACCGGGGAGCTGTTTTTT
clone_size: .
j_call: TRBJ2-2
d_call: TRBD2
v_call: TRBV6-1

cdr3_aa: CASSVGGLAAYNEQFF
cdr3_nt: TGTGCCAGCAGCGTAGGGGGACTAGCGGCTTACAATGAGCAGTTCTTC
clone_size: .
j_call: TRBJ2-1
d_call: TRBD2
v_call: TRBV9

cdr3_aa: CATVRRARDTGELFF
cdr3_nt: TGTGCCACCGTTAGGAGGGCTCGGGACACCGGGGAGCTGTTTTTT
clone_size: many
j_call: TRBJ2-2
d_call: .
v_call: TRBV2

cdr3_aa: CASRAPTGELFF
cdr3_nt: TGCGCCAGCAGGGCACCTACCGGGGAGCTGTTTTTT
clone_size: .
j_call: TRBJ2-2
d_call: .
v_call: TRBV5-1

cdr3_aa: CSVLPAYQETQYF
cdr3_nt: TGCAGCGTTCTTCCAGCGTACCAAGAGACCCAGTACTTC
clone_size: many
j_call: TRBJ2-5
d_call: .
v_call: TRBV29-1

cdr3_aa: CASSPGTSGRSYEQYF
cdr3_nt: TGTGCCAGCAGCCCTGGGACTAGCGGTCGCTCCTACGAGCAGTACTTC
clone_size: many
j_call: TRBJ2-7
d_call: TRBD2
v_call: TRBV6-2/TRBV6-3